This T cell receptor beta chain was found in a study of blood T cell repertoires in COVID-19. Study in general: Samples taken during acute and convalescent COVID-19 were collected in the United States, Italy and Spain. Sources were T cells, B-cell-depleted T cells, or PBMCs; the material itself was cDNA or gDNA.

How the authors handled the data: Reference gene primers were amplified, and this amplification served to estimate nucleated cell counts. Libraries were prepared by immunoSEQ multiplex PCR; TCRdb keeps only in-frame clonotypes and omits some of them. The V and J calls and clone size are taken from that table; D and trimming were inferred from the DNA. The sample includes roughly 360,000 clones, around 87% of them seen just once. There are 15 residues in the CDR3. V was pared by 4 bases and J by 9 bases, with 8 bases of the junction left unmatched. Germline assignment: CDR1 SGHVS and CDR2 FNYEAQ. Sequenced input: PBMCs or T cells enriched from blood (not recorded which). The genes are TRBV7-6 and TRBJ1-6, with 8 bases lining up with TRBD1. The TCR sequence derives from a woman between 25 and 40 years old with acute COVID-19. As DNA, the CDR3 is TGTGCCAGCAGCTCCGGACAGGGTACGGGTTCACCCCTCCACTTT. Amino acids: CASSSGQGTGSPLHF.